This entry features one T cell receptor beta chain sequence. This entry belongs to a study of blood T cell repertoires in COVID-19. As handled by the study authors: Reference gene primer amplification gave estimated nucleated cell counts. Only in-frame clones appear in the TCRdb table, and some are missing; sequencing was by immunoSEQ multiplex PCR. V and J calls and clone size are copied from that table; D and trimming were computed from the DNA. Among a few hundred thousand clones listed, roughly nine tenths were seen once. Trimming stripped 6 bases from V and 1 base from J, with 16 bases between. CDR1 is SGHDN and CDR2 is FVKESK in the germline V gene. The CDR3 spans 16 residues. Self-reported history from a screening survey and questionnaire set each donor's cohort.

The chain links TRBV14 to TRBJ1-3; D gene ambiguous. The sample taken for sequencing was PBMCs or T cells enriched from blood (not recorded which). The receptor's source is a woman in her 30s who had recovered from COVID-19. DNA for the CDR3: TGTGCCAGCAGTGCTTCGGTGACATCGTCTGGAAACACCATATATTTT. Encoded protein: CASSASVTSSGNTIYF.